One and the same sample provided the 17 T cell receptor beta chains below, sequenced in a study of blood T cell repertoires in COVID-19. The protocol was immunoSEQ multiplex PCR, while the TCRdb copy is restricted to in-frame clones and leaves out a portion. In the table there are 140,000 or so clones, 80% to 90% of which are singletons. Material for sequencing was peripheral blood. These receptors all stem from a woman aged 45-65 years with active or convalescent COVID-19.

CDR3 bases: TGTGCCAGCAGCGATGGCAGGAACACTGAAGCTTTCTTT. Its translation: CASSDGRNTEAFF. The chain couples TRBV7-3 to TRBJ1-1, with D unclear. There are 13 residues in the CDR3. The germline V gene has CDR1 SGHTA and CDR2 FQGTGA. The ends were cut back, 5 bases at V and 1 base at J, with 8 bases in the middle.

The CDR3 region has the DNA TGTGCCAGCAGCCCTCTACCGGGACAGGTCTCCAATGAGCAGTTCTTC. Translated: CASSPLPGQVSNEQFF. The chain uses TRBV7-3 and TRBJ2-1, with TRBD1 matching over 8 bases. Losses at the gene ends were 5 bases for V and 6 bases for J; bases not matched to a gene: 12. The CDR3 totals 16 residues. Per germline, CDR1 SGHTA and CDR2 FQGTGA.

V and J are TRBV6-2 or TRBV6-3 and TRBJ2-7, with D possibly matching TRBD1 (6 bases). CDR1 is MNHEY, CDR2 SVGEGT, per germline. The CDR3 extends over 17 amino acids. The V end lost 4 bases, the J end lost 2 bases, and 21 bases lay between the germline ends. The CDR3 spells CASSSPTRTAPPYEQYF. The CDR3 DNA is TGTGCCAGCAGTTCCCCGACGAGGACAGCGCCGCCCTACGAGCAGTACTTC.

Worth noting for this clone: This sample includes further DNA sequences coding for the same CDR3. The genes are TRBV27 and TRBJ2-3; unclear D gene. CDR3 size: 12 residues. Trimming removed 4 bases at V and 3 bases at J, with 5 bases between. CDR1 MNHEY and CDR2 SMNVEV come from the germline V gene (reference sequence). CDR3 sequence (DNA): TGTGCCAGCAGTTCCCGGACAGATACGCAGTATTTT. The encoded protein is CASSSRTDTQYF.

The chain employs TRBV20-1 and TRBJ2-7, with 10 bases identical to TRBD2. CDR1 is DFQATT, CDR2 SNEGSKA, per germline (reference sequence). CDR3 length: 18 amino acids. V shed 3 bases and J 1 base; nucleotides not matched to a gene: 15. The CDR3 region is CSASPLTSGGDRSYEQYF. The CDR3 nucleotides read TGCAGTGCTAGTCCTCTCACCAGCGGGGGGGATAGGTCCTACGAGCAGTACTTC.

The chain has TRBV13 and TRBJ2-1; TRBD2 matches 10 bases. Germline-derived CDR1 and CDR2 are PRHDT and FYEKMQ (reference sequence). The V and J ends lost 0 bases and 9 bases, in that order; junction bases with no gene match: 14. The CDR3 loop spans 18 amino acids. CDR3 bases: TGTGCCAGCAGCTTAGGGCTAGCGGGAGTTTTGGGGCAAAGTGAGCAGTTCTTC. Translation: CASSLGLAGVLGQSEQFF.

This sequence joins TRBV5-4 and TRBJ2-5; D uncertain. Germline V gene lookup returns CDR1 SGHNT and CDR2 YYREEE (reference sequence). The CDR3 sequence is 14 residues long. Trimming cost V 0 bases and J 7 bases, with 13 bases left between them. CDR3 loop: CASSLALRDGTQYF. Written as DNA, the CDR3 is TGTGCCAGCAGCTTGGCGTTGAGAGATGGGACCCAGTACTTC.

This chain uses TRBV11-3 with TRBJ2-3; 8 bases match TRBD1. The germline gives CDR1 SGHNT, CDR2 YENEEA. The V segment lost 1 base and the J segment 3 bases; nucleotides outside the gene matches: 3. This CDR3 is built from 15 residues. The DNA for the CDR3 is TGTGCCAGCAGCTTAGCAGGGGGCGTGACAGATACGCAGTATTTT. Its protein is CASSLAGGVTDTQYF.

The chain joins TRBV7-2 to TRBJ1-1; 8 bases are shared with TRBD1. J lost 4 bases, V lost 1 base, and 5 bases had no gene match. Germline CDR1 and CDR2: SGHTA and FQGNSA. The CDR3 has 15 amino acids. CDR3 loop: CASSLVAGGGTEAFF. The CDR3 coding sequence is TGTGCCAGCAGCTTAGTAGCAGGGGGCGGCACTGAAGCTTTCTTT.

This chain uses TRBV7-9 with TRBJ2-4; a possible D gene is TRBD2 (6 bases). The CDR3 is 14 amino acids. CDR1 is SEHNR and CDR2 is FQNEAQ in the germline V gene (reference sequence). Trimming took 5 bases from V and 8 from J, leaving 16 bases between them. CDR3 sequence: CASSLSPGDYIQYF. In DNA form, the CDR3 reads TGTGCCAGCAGCCTTTCTCCGGGAGACTACATTCAGTACTTC.

V is TRBV4-2 and J is TRBJ2-7; the match to TRBD2 covers 11 bases. In germline, CDR1 is LGHNA, CDR2 YNFKEQ. With V trimmed by 5 bases and J by 6 bases, 12 bases remained unmatched. This CDR3 spans 16 amino acids. CDR3 sequence: CASSSELAGGYGEQYF. The CDR3 DNA reads as TGTGCCAGCAGCTCGGAGCTAGCGGGAGGTTATGGCGAGCAGTACTTC.

The chain carries TRBV6-6 and TRBJ1-6, with D perhaps TRBD1 (6 bases). Germline V gene data show CDR1 as MNHNY and CDR2 as SVGAGI (reference sequence). CDR3 size: 22 residues. V was pared by 6 bases and J by 0 bases, with 30 bases between. The CDR3 coding sequence is TGTGCCAGCAGCTGGGAAAGAACAGGGCTACTTTGGGCTCGCTCCTATAATTCACCCCTCCACTTT. As protein: CASSWERTGLLWARSYNSPLHF.

CDR3 DNA: TGTGCCAGCAGCCAGAGGGGGATAAACACTGAAGCTTTCTTT. This gives the protein CASSQRGINTEAFF. The chain carries TRBV7-2 and TRBJ1-1, with D possibly being TRBD1 (6 bases). The V gene's germline CDR1 is SGHTA and CDR2 FQGNSA. Trimming took 5 bases from V and 2 from J, leaving 12 bases between them. The CDR3 has 14 residues.

This chain joins TRBV4-1 and TRBJ2-2; 9 bases agree with TRBD2. CDR3 length: 17 residues. Germline CDR1 MGHRA, CDR2 YSYEKL. Trimming removed 3 bases from V and 2 bases from J; junction bases left unmatched: 7. CDR3 bases: TGCGCCAGCAGCCATCTCCTAGCGGGGCTTAACACCGGGGAGCTGTTTTTT. Translating gives CASSHLLAGLNTGELFF.

Comment on this clone: Relative to the germline gene, one junction end is altered; a read error may explain this. The chain has TRBV27 and TRBJ2-1; 8 nucleotides agree with TRBD2. Germline V gene sequence: CDR1 MNHEY, CDR2 SMNVEV (reference sequence). This CDR3 has 12 amino acids. This chain's CDR3 is CASSSPPGLVIF. The CDR3 nucleotides read TGTGCCAGCAGCTCTCCCCCGGGACTAGTCATCTTC.

V and J are TRBV19 and TRBJ2-6; 7 bases fit TRBD2. Germline V gene lookup returns CDR1 LNHDA and CDR2 SQIVND (reference sequence). V was clipped by 4 bases and J by 0 bases; unmatched bases: 9. The CDR3 covers 18 residues. This CDR3 reads CASSKFRDYPSGANVLTF. Written as DNA, the CDR3 is TGTGCCAGTAGTAAGTTCCGGGACTACCCCTCTGGGGCCAACGTCCTGACTTTC.

The chain carries TRBV4-3 and TRBJ2-3; 10 bases are a match to TRBD2. V shed 2 bases and J 4 bases; nucleotides not matched to a gene: 9. CDR3 length equals 17 residues. CDR1 LGHNA and CDR2 YSLEER come from the germline V gene. CDR3 sequence: CASSQFSASGSPDTQYF. In DNA, the CDR3 is TGCGCCAGCAGCCAATTCTCAGCTAGCGGGAGCCCAGATACGCAGTATTTT.